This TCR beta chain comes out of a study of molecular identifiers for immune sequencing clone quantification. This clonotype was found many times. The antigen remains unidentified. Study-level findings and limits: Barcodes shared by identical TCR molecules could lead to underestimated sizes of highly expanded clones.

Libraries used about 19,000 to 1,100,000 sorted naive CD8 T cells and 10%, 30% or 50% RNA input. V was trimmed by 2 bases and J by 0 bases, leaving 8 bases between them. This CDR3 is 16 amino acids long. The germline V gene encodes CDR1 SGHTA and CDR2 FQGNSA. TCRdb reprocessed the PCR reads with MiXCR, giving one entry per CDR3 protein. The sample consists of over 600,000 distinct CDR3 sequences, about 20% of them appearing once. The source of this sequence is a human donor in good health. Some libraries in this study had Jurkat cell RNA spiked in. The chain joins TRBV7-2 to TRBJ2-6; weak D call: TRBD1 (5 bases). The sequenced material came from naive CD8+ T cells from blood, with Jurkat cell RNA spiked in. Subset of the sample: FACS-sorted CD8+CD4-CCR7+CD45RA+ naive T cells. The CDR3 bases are TGTGCCAGCAGCTTATGGGGCGACTCTGGGGCCAACGTCCTGACTTTC. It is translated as CASSLWGDSGANVLTF.